What follows are 7 T cell receptor beta chains derived from one specimen sequenced in a study of T cell repertoires in cytomegalovirus infection. From the reads, TCRdb called clonotypes with MiXCR, one entry per CDR3 protein. This sample carries 400,000 or so distinct CDR3 sequences, 30% to 40% of them seen once, and the ten largest clones take approximately 13%. Source material: PBMCs. These TCRs come from a human donor in good health (CMV status not recorded). Some clones in this sample may be carry-over from other donors' samples.

This clonotype was found many times. The rearrangement uses TRBV12-3 or TRBV12-4 and TRBJ1-6; D unclear. V lost 1 base and J 9 bases, leaving 7 bases between the germline ends. The CDR3 is made up of 13 amino acids. CDR3 amino acids: CASSLGAGSPLHF. The CDR3 DNA follows: TGTGCCAGCAGTTTAGGAGCCGGTTCACCCCTCCACTTT.

The chain recombines TRBV28 with TRBJ2-5, with 7 bases aligning to TRBD2. The CDR3 totals 15 residues. Unmatched junction bases numbered 9, after V lost 6 bases and J lost 2 bases. Germline V gene lookup returns CDR1 MDHEN and CDR2 SYDVKM. The CDR3 sequence: CASSYMTSLQETQYF. CDR3 sequence (DNA): TGTGCCAGCAGCTACATGACTAGCCTTCAAGAGACCCAGTACTTC.

This chain uses TRBV12-3 or TRBV12-4 with TRBJ2-3; D might be TRBD1 or TRBD2, each matching 7 bases. V gave up 5 bases and J gave up 5 bases, with 17 bases separating them. This CDR3 is 15 amino acids long. The CDR3 DNA is TGTGCCAGCAGTCCCCAGGGGGGGGCCGGAGATACGCAGTATTTT. The encoded protein is CASSPQGGAGDTQYF.

The chain joins TRBV7-2 to TRBJ2-7, with TRBD1 matching 8 bases. CDR1 and CDR2 (germline): SGHTA, FQGNSA. The CDR3 totals 16 residues. The trim removed 5 bases at V and 7 bases at J, leaving 16 bases unmatched. The CDR3 DNA reads TGTGCCAGCAGCCGCCCGGGCAGGGGGCGAGTATGGGAGCAGTACTTC. Protein: CASSRPGRGRVWEQYF.

This chain joins TRBV11-2 and TRBJ1-1; D uncertain. There are 13 residues in the CDR3. CDR1 is SGHAT and CDR2 is FQNNGV in the germline V gene. Trimming stripped 4 bases from V and 4 bases from J, with 10 bases between. CDR3 DNA sequence: TGTGCCAGCAGCTCAATATGGGGCACTGAAGCTTTCTTT. Residues: CASSSIWGTEAFF.

This clonotype was counted a few times. The chain recombines TRBV2 with TRBJ1-2; no clear D gene. The CDR3 spans 13 residues. Looked up from germline, CDR1 is SNHLY and CDR2 is FYNNEI. The germline V and J ends were trimmed by 3 bases and 2 bases, with 7 bases remaining between them. CDR3 in DNA: TGTGCCAGCAGTGAGGAGTTCAACTATGGCTACACCTTC. It yields the protein CASSEEFNYGYTF.

The chain links TRBV6-2 or TRBV6-3 to TRBJ2-1; 8 bases line up with TRBD2. The trim removed 4 bases at V and 6 bases at J, leaving 5 bases unmatched. From germline, CDR1 is MNHEY and CDR2 SVGEGT. The CDR3 extends over 14 amino acids. The CDR3, as DNA: TGTGCCAGCAGTTCCCCCGGGACTAGCAATGAGCAGTTCTTC. This gives the protein CASSSPGTSNEQFF.